This is a list of T cell receptor beta chains from one sample in a study of cytomegalovirus exposure and HLA in healthy donors. Only in-frame clones appear in the TCRdb table, and some are missing; sequencing was by immunoSEQ multiplex PCR. The sample has over 150,000 clones; roughly 79% are singletons. Sequenced sample: PBMCs. Receptors were obtained from a man between 18 and 29 years old in good health and CMV-seronegative. The conserved cysteine and the conserved F or W are not part of the CDR3 here. A D gene is named only where the DNA matches it firmly.

d_call j_call v_call cdr3_aa
TRBD1 TRBJ1-5 TRBV19 ASSIRNRDSRVNQPQH
NA TRBJ1-2 TRBV6-1 ASSLQKGGAYGYT
NA TRBJ2-7 TRBV21-1 ASSKARGTGSDEQY
TRBD2 TRBJ2-3 TRBV5-4 ASSLPGGGTDTQY
NA TRBJ1-6 TRBV28 ASRSGSTWGNSPLH
NA TRBJ2-7 TRBV5-4 ASSFRDMPHEQY
NA TRBJ2-5 TRBV7-9 ASSLGGPLETQY
TRBD2 TRBJ2-2 TRBV9 ASSVASGGTGELF
NA TRBJ1-2 TRBV6-5 ASSEQGVYGYT
NA TRBJ1-3 TRBV5-4 ASSFGGGNTIY
NA TRBJ1-3 TRBV6-4 ASSEYWLSGDTIY
NA TRBJ2-7 TRBV6-6 ASSYFGQSYEQY
TRBD1 TRBJ1-2 TRBV7-6 ASSGWDRLIYGYT
NA TRBJ1-1 TRBV5-1 ASSLGQPNTEAF
TRBD1 TRBJ1-5 TRBV6-5 ASSSTGARNQPQH
NA TRBJ2-3 TRBV10-3 AISVQGTDTQY
TRBD1 TRBJ1-1 TRBV14 ASSQAGQGAGFWTEAF
TRBD1 TRBJ1-2 TRBV2 ASSVGGFSYGYT
NA TRBJ1-3 TRBV11-2 ASSPAMYGTYGNTIY
TRBD2 TRBJ2-3 TRBV7-8 ASSFPGTSGGWTDTQY
TRBD2 TRBJ2-1 TRBV30 AWSGVAGGPSVYNEQF
TRBD1 TRBJ2-5 TRBV9 ASSVDRGLAGETQY
TRBD1 TRBJ1-2 TRBV4-3 ASSSRTGDYGYT
NA TRBJ2-5 TRBV19 ASSMIRQETQY
TRBD2 TRBJ2-7 TRBV15 ATSPGQGLAGDEQY
NA TRBJ1-5 TRBV7-9 ASSHRQPFNQPQH
NA TRBJ2-1 TRBV27 ASSWVGRYEQF
NA TRBJ2-1 TRBV6-6 ASSYSKVARNEQF
TRBD1 TRBJ2-1 TRBV5-6 ASSLRQGYNEQF
TRBD1 TRBJ2-3 TRBV28 ASRTGVALDTQY
NA TRBJ1-3 TRBV6-5 ASSPNRSSGNTIY
NA TRBJ2-3 TRBV10-1 ASSESTWGEWADTQY
TRBD1 TRBJ1-4 TRBV5-4 ASSLAKTGNEKLF
TRBD1 TRBJ2-3 TRBV2 ASRRDRGPDTQY
TRBD1 TRBJ2-1 TRBV7-2 ASSPQGDASYNEQF
NA TRBJ2-7 TRBV30 AWSVLTGFHEQY
NA TRBJ2-7 TRBV7-9 ASSARIGGRTNEQY
NA TRBJ1-6 TRBV2 ASSEARGANSPLH
NA TRBJ2-5 TRBV30 AWSTVETQY
TRBD1 TRBJ1-2 TRBV6-1 ASSFDRGGDGYT
NA TRBJ2-7 TRBV6-6 ASSYTTGTYEQY
NA TRBJ1-2 TRBV28 ATVDRQYRLYGYT
TRBD1 TRBJ1-5 TRBV5-1 ASSLSGQVDQPQH
NA TRBJ1-2 TRBV19 ASASGAYGYT
NA TRBJ1-1 TRBV4-1 ASSRGNTEAF
NA TRBJ2-1 TRBV5-6 ASSGSSYNEQF